Listed below are T cell receptor beta chains from one sample, sequenced in a study of cytomegalovirus exposure and HLA in healthy donors. Data came from immunoSEQ multiplex PCR; TCRdb stores just in-frame clones and leaves some out. The sample consists of about 130,000 clones, 70% to 80% of them appearing once. Specimen: PBMCs. The receptors shown here come from a man in his forties or fifties in good health and CMV-seronegative. The CDR3 runs from the conserved cysteine through the conserved F or W. D genes are given only for firm matches. The listing skips clone size in some rows; elsewhere it reads once, few, many or a size class.

.	TRBV11-2	.	TRBJ2-3	CASSLDSAGGTDTQYF	TGTGCCAGCAGCTTAGATTCGGCAGGGGGCACAGATACGCAGTATTTT
.	TRBV4-3	TRBD2	TRBJ2-1	CASSQYAAGGSNEQFF	TGCGCCAGCAGCCAGTATGCAGCGGGAGGGTCAAATGAGCAGTTCTTC
.	TRBV5-1	.	TRBJ1-4	CASSLEQGVSVEKLFF	TGCGCCAGCAGCTTGGAACAGGGAGTAAGCGTGGAAAAACTGTTTTTT
.	TRBV7-3	.	TRBJ2-5	CASSPTPEPGETQYF	TGTGCCAGCAGCCCGACCCCTGAGCCGGGAGAGACCCAGTACTTC
.	TRBV2	.	TRBJ2-7	CASSVSGGSGEQYF	TGTGCCAGCAGTGTTTCGGGGGGCTCGGGGGAGCAGTACTTC
.	TRBV7-2	TRBD1	TRBJ2-5	CASSARDRGTETQYF	TGTGCCAGCAGCGCCCGGGACAGGGGGACGGAGACCCAGTACTTC
.	TRBV7-8	.	TRBJ1-5	CASSLRWAPGQPQHF	TGTGCCAGCAGCTTAAGGTGGGCCCCTGGTCAGCCCCAGCATTTT
.	TRBV6-5	TRBD2	TRBJ2-7	CASSPAGAYEQYF	TGTGCCAGCAGCCCAGCGGGAGCATATGAGCAGTACTTC
.	TRBV6-4	.	TRBJ2-3	CASSLQGYTDTQYF	TGTGCCAGCAGTCTTCAGGGCTACACAGATACGCAGTATTTT
.	TRBV14	TRBD2	TRBJ2-7	CASSHPSAGAWDEQYF	TGTGCCAGCAGCCACCCATCAGCGGGGGCCTGGGACGAGCAGTACTTC
.	TRBV27	.	TRBJ2-7	CASSLHEGRGEQYF	TGTGCCAGCAGTTTACACGAAGGGAGAGGAGAGCAGTACTTC
.	TRBV18	.	TRBJ1-2	CASSPETGFYGYTF	TGTGCCAGCTCACCAGAAACAGGGTTTTATGGCTACACCTTC
.	TRBV28	.	TRBJ1-2	CASNPGAAYGYTF	TGTGCCAGCAACCCTGGGGCAGCCTATGGCTACACCTTC
.	TRBV6-1	.	TRBJ1-1	CASLEGAPNTEAFF	TGTGCCAGCTTGGAGGGCGCCCCGAACACTGAAGCTTTCTTT
.	TRBV27	TRBD2	TRBJ2-7	CASSLSPAGGLSEQYF	TGTGCCAGCAGTTTATCGCCAGCGGGAGGGCTAAGCGAGCAGTACTTC
.	TRBV5-1	TRBD2	TRBJ2-7	CASRLAGGNSYEQYF	TGCGCCAGCAGGCTAGCGGGAGGGAACTCCTACGAGCAGTACTTC
.	TRBV28	TRBD1	TRBJ2-7	CASSLGQDLYEQYF	TGTGCCAGCAGTTTAGGACAGGACCTCTACGAGCAGTACTTC
.	TRBV28	.	TRBJ1-5	CASSLWGRASNNQPQHF	TGTGCCAGCAGTTTATGGGGCAGGGCTAGTAACAATCAGCCCCAGCATTTT
.	TRBV6-6	TRBD2	TRBJ2-2	CATRLAGAFSGELFF	TGTGCCACCCGACTAGCGGGAGCGTTTTCGGGGGAGCTGTTTTTT
.	TRBV10-3	.	TRBJ2-7	CAISESETSNYEQYF	TGTGCCATCAGTGAGTCCGAAACAAGTAACTACGAGCAGTACTTC
.	TRBV7-3	TRBD2	TRBJ2-1	CASSPSSGRAYEQFF	TGTGCCAGCAGCCCGAGTAGCGGGAGGGCATATGAGCAGTTCTTC
.	TRBV7-9	TRBD2	TRBJ2-3	CASSLTGGPKDTQYF	TGTGCCAGCAGCTTAACGGGAGGGCCGAAAGATACGCAGTATTTT
.	TRBV4-1	TRBD1	TRBJ2-7	CASSQDGQGGFYEQYF	TGCGCCAGCAGCCAAGATGGACAGGGGGGATTCTACGAGCAGTACTTC
.	TRBV6-5	.	TRBJ2-3	CASRDIDTDTQYF	TGTGCCAGCAGAGACATAGACACAGATACGCAGTATTTT
once	TRBV5-1	.	TRBJ2-1	CASSLGRDSLSYNEQFF	TGCGCCAGCAGTCTAGGGCGGGACAGTCTCTCCTACAATGAGCAGTTCTTC
.	TRBV15	TRBD1	TRBJ2-7	CATSRGTGGYEQYF	TGTGCCACCAGCAGAGGGACAGGGGGCTACGAGCAGTACTTC
.	TRBV21-1	.	TRBJ2-2	CASSKALGGSGSGELFF	TGTGCCAGCAGCAAAGCGCTCGGCGGGAGTGGCTCCGGGGAGCTGTTTTTT
once	TRBV27	.	TRBJ1-4	CASTDRGEKLFF	TGTGCCAGCACCGACCGAGGGGAAAAACTGTTTTTT
.	TRBV14	TRBD1	TRBJ1-1	CASSQLQGGAEAFF	TGTGCCAGCAGCCAGTTGCAGGGGGGAGCTGAAGCTTTCTTT
few	TRBV6-5	TRBD1	TRBJ1-1	CASSISGDREAFF	TGTGCCAGCAGTATATCGGGGGACAGGGAAGCTTTCTTT
.	TRBV9	TRBD2	TRBJ2-1	CASSVVRAGGHNEQFF	TGTGCCAGCAGCGTGGTAAGAGCGGGAGGACACAATGAGCAGTTCTTC
once	TRBV5-4	TRBD2	TRBJ2-7	CASSFGGRAYREQYF	TGTGCCAGCAGCTTCGGTGGGAGGGCCTACAGGGAGCAGTACTTC